Following are 26 T cell receptor beta chains from one sample sequenced in a study of long-term antiretroviral therapy in people with HIV. With survey level as its setting, the immunoSEQ assay was v3.0. This table comes from immunoSEQ multiplex PCR, and its TCRdb copy is limited to in-frame clones, with some not included. The sample holds about 44,000 clones, 90% to 95% seen once. The source material was unsorted PBMCs, sampled 3.7 years after starting antiretroviral therapy. These receptors all come from a woman between 45 and 65 years old with HIV.

This clone was found once. The chain has TRBV6-5 and TRBJ2-2, with TRBD2 as a possible D gene (7 bases). The germline V and J ends were trimmed by 10 bases and 3 bases, with 15 bases remaining between them. CDR1 MNHEY and CDR2 SVGAGI come from the germline V gene. The CDR3 extends over 14 amino acids. The CDR3 DNA sequence: TGTGCCACCCATTGGGGGGGCGACACCGGGGAGCTGTTTTTT. Translated: CATHWGGDTGELFF.

This rearrangement joins TRBV5-4 to TRBJ1-2; TRBD1 aligns across 7 bases. CDR1 is SGHNT and CDR2 is YYREEE in the germline V gene (reference sequence). The CDR3 sequence is 14 residues long. J lost 7 bases, V lost 1 base, and 7 bases had no gene match. CDR3 DNA sequence: TGTGCCAGCAGCTTGAGGGGGCCGGGCTCTGGCTACACCTTC. This encodes CASSLRGPGSGYTF.

This rearrangement joins TRBV6-4 to TRBJ1-2, with D possibly matching TRBD1 (5 bases). V was clipped by 0 bases and J by 4 bases, with 12 bases between them. Germline values: CDR1 MRHNA, CDR2 SNTAGT. The CDR3 runs 15 residues. CDR3 residues: CASSDSAGFGYGYTF. The DNA of the CDR3 is TGTGCCAGCAGTGACTCGGCAGGGTTTGGCTATGGCTACACCTTC.

V gene TRBV18 combines with J gene TRBJ2-3; D may be TRBD1 (5 bases). The CDR3 contains 14 residues. The germline gives CDR1 KGHSH, CDR2 LQKENI. Trimming took 1 base from V and 2 from J, leaving 7 bases between them. This CDR3 reads CASSPRGHTDTQYF. The CDR3 DNA reads TGTGCCAGCTCACCACGAGGACACACAGATACGCAGTATTTT.

The chain employs TRBV7-9 and TRBJ2-7, with TRBD1 as a possible D gene (5 bases). This CDR3 spans 13 amino acids. Germline V gene data show CDR1 as SEHNR and CDR2 as FQNEAQ (reference sequence). The V gene lost 4 bases and the J gene lost 7 bases, with 14 bases spanning the gap. The CDR3 nucleotides read TGTGCCAGCAGCTCAAGGGGCCCCGTAGAGCAGTACTTC. Protein: CASSSRGPVEQYF.

This clone was observed a single time. The genes are TRBV6-1 and TRBJ2-5; 7 bases line up with TRBD1. The CDR3 contains 14 residues. Germline trimming cut 5 bases from V and 0 bases from J; bases unmatched to any gene: 3. Germline CDR1 MNHNS, CDR2 SASEGT. The CDR3 loop is CASSRQGDQETQYF. The CDR3 region has the DNA TGTGCCAGCAGTCGACAGGGTGACCAAGAGACCCAGTACTTC.

The chain has TRBV9 and TRBJ2-7; D unclear. Germline V gene sequence: CDR1 SGDLS, CDR2 YYNGEE. The CDR3 contains 14 residues. Trimming pared 0 bases from V and 5 bases from J, leaving 12 bases between. The CDR3 protein is CASSVGQIPHEQYF. CDR3 bases: TGTGCCAGCAGCGTAGGCCAGATCCCCCACGAGCAGTACTTC.

The chain links TRBV10-3 to TRBJ1-1; 10 nucleotides line up with TRBD1. After removal of 9 bases from V and 6 bases from J, the junction contained 7 bases not matched to a gene. The germline gives CDR1 ENHRY, CDR2 SYGVKD. This CDR3 is 13 amino acids long. In DNA form, the CDR3 reads TGTGCCATGAGGGGACAGGGGAGTGCTGAAGCTTTCTTT. The encoded protein is CAMRGQGSAEAFF.

The gene calls are TRBV18 and TRBJ2-7; TRBD2 agrees at 7 bases. The germline V gene encodes CDR1 KGHSH and CDR2 LQKENI. CDR3 length: 13 amino acids. After removal of 0 bases from V and 5 bases from J, the junction contained 1 base not matched to a gene. The CDR3 region has the DNA TGTGCCAGCTCACCACCCGGGGGGAACGAGCAGTACTTC. Amino acid sequence: CASSPPGGNEQYF.

This sequence joins TRBV9 and TRBJ1-1; TRBD1 matches at 7 bases. In germline, CDR1 is SGDLS, CDR2 YYNGEE. Trimming cost V 4 bases and J 7 bases; bases outside gene matches: 10. The CDR3 extends over 14 amino acids. The CDR3 DNA reads TGTGCCAGCAGCCGAGGGACAGAGGGATATGAAGCTTTCTTT. Translation: CASSRGTEGYEAFF. Supplemented by reference TRBV9 and TRBJ1-1, the full variable domain reads DSGVTQTPKHLITATGQRVTLRCSPRSGDLSVYWYQQSLDQGLQFLIQYYNGEERAKGNILERFSAQQFPDLHSELNLSSLELGDSALYFCASSRGTEGYEAFFGQGTRLTVV.

The V gene is TRBV18, the J gene TRBJ1-2, with TRBD1 identical over 8 bases. The CDR3 extends over 15 amino acids. Germline assignment: CDR1 KGHSH and CDR2 LQKENI. After removal of 2 bases from V and 2 bases from J, the junction contained 4 bases not matched to a gene. CDR3 nucleotide sequence: TGTGCCAGCTCACCAAGACAGGGGAGGAACTATGGCTACACCTTC. This translates into CASSPRQGRNYGYTF.

The chain employs TRBV6-5 and TRBJ1-1; the D is unclear. CDR3 size: 13 residues. CDR1 MNHEY and CDR2 SVGAGI come from the germline V gene. V was cut by 6 bases and J by 4 bases, with 12 bases left in between. The CDR3 nucleotides read TGTGCCAGCAGCCAAGAAGGAAGCACTGAAGCTTTCTTT. Its protein product is CASSQEGSTEAFF.

The chain joins TRBV4-3 to TRBJ2-1; the match to TRBD2 covers 14 bases. J was trimmed by 4 bases and V by 2 bases; bases with no gene match: 7. The CDR3 covers 18 residues. Germline-derived CDR1 and CDR2 are LGHNA and YSLEER. In nucleotides, the CDR3 is TGCGCCAGCAGCCAATTCCGACTAGCGGGGGGGCTGTACAATGAGCAGTTCTTC. This translates into CASSQFRLAGGLYNEQFF.

The gene calls are TRBV7-3 and TRBJ2-1; D may be TRBD2 (6 bases). The V end lost 5 bases, the J end lost 5 bases, and 13 bases lay between the germline ends. The V gene's germline CDR1 is SGHTA and CDR2 FQGTGA. This CDR3 has 14 residues. The DNA for the CDR3 is TGTGCCAGCAGCCCAAAGGGAGGTAACAATGAGCAGTTCTTC. It yields the protein CASSPKGGNNEQFF.

This clone was seen a single time. The chain recombines TRBV5-1 with TRBJ1-4; TRBD1 agrees at 12 bases. V trimming: 3 bases; J trimming: 8 bases; junction bases outside the gene matches: 5. CDR1 is SGHRS, CDR2 YFSETQ, per germline. This CDR3 has 15 residues. The CDR3 sequence: CASSSAGTGGEKLFF. The CDR3, as DNA: TGCGCCAGCAGCTCTGCCGGGACAGGGGGCGAAAAACTGTTTTTT.

This chain links TRBV7-2 with TRBJ2-3, with 8 nucleotides matching TRBD2. Germline V gene lookup returns CDR1 SGHTA and CDR2 FQGNSA. The CDR3 contains 15 residues. Trimming took 5 bases from V and 6 from J; bases not matched to a gene: 10. This CDR3 is CASSASGGLVDTQYF. The CDR3 DNA is TGTGCCAGCAGCGCAAGCGGGGGTCTTGTGGATACGCAGTATTTT. The variable domain in full, with the rest retrieved from reference TRBV7-2 and TRBJ2-3, is GAGVSQSPSNKVTEKGKDVELRCDPISGHTALYWYRQSLGQGLEFLIYFQGNSAPDKSGLPSDRFSAERTGGSVSTLTIQRTQQEDSAVYLCASSASGGLVDTQYFGPGTRLTVL.

V gene TRBV19 combines with J gene TRBJ1-3, with D unresolved. The V end was cut by 0 bases, the J end by 0 bases, with 12 bases between. There are 17 residues in the CDR3. Germline V lookup: CDR1 LNHDA, CDR2 SQIVND (reference sequence). CDR3 DNA: TGTGCCAGTAGTATAGATAATCACCGACTCTCTGGAAACACCATATATTTT. It translates to CASSIDNHRLSGNTIYF.

The chain is built from TRBV27 and TRBJ2-1; 10 bases fit TRBD2. This CDR3 is built from 15 residues. Germline assignment: CDR1 MNHEY and CDR2 SMNVEV (reference sequence). J was trimmed by 9 bases and V by 7 bases; bases with no gene match: 12. The CDR3: CASTTGSGGATEQFF. CDR3 sequence (DNA): TGTGCCAGCACCACGGGAAGCGGGGGGGCAACTGAGCAGTTCTTC.

The chain is built from TRBV7-9 and TRBJ1-2; a weak D match, TRBD1 (5 bases). The CDR3 contains 15 residues. V was shortened by 0 bases and J by 3 bases, with 11 bases between the two germline ends. Per germline, CDR1 SEHNR and CDR2 FQNEAQ (reference sequence). For the CDR3, the DNA is TGTGCCAGCAGCTTAGCGATGGGGGTCCACTATGGCTACACCTTC. This translates into CASSLAMGVHYGYTF.

This clone occurred once. The rearrangement uses TRBV9 and TRBJ2-3, with TRBD2 identical over 8 bases. Per germline, CDR1 SGDLS and CDR2 YYNGEE. V shed 0 bases, J shed 3 bases, and the junction held 9 bases outside the gene matches. This CDR3 is 17 amino acids long. Here the CDR3 DNA reads TGTGCCAGCAGCGTAGCGGGGGCGGGGGGACTAACAGATACGCAGTATTTT. Encoded protein: CASSVAGAGGLTDTQYF.

The chain has TRBV9 and TRBJ2-2; 7 nucleotides agree with TRBD2. The CDR3 consists of 15 residues. With 4 bases clipped from V and 6 bases from J, the junction kept 9 bases outside the gene matches. Germline CDR1 is SGDLS and CDR2 is YYNGEE. The CDR3 loop reads CASSFSSAGAGELFF. The DNA of the CDR3 is TGTGCCAGCAGCTTTTCTAGCGCGGGGGCCGGGGAGCTGTTTTTT.

The chain uses TRBV7-3 and TRBJ2-7; perhaps TRBD1 as D (6 bases). The CDR3 loop spans 14 amino acids. Germline CDR1 reads SGHTA; CDR2 reads FQGTGA. V lost 2 bases to trimming and J lost 2 bases, with 10 bases between them. The CDR3 bases are TGTGCCAGCAGCTTAGACGGACAGCCCTACGAGCAGTACTTC. Translating gives CASSLDGQPYEQYF.

The genes are TRBV5-1 and TRBJ2-5, with D tentatively TRBD1 (5 bases). The last part of the DNA fits TRBJ2-7 better; the J call may be wrong. The CDR3 has 13 amino acids. Germline V gene lookup returns CDR1 SGHRS and CDR2 YFSETQ. CDR3 loop: CASSLYQGIEQYF. CDR3 DNA sequence: TGCGCCAGCAGCTTGTACCAGGGTATCGAGCAGTACTTC.

The CDR3, as DNA: TGTGCCAGCAGTGACCAGGGACCCCCCGGGGAGCTGTTTTTT. Protein: CASSDQGPPGELFF. The chain has TRBV2 and TRBJ2-2; the D gene could be TRBD1 or TRBD2 (5 bases each). Per the germline V gene, CDR1 is SNHLY and CDR2 is FYNNEI. The V and J ends lost 3 bases and 6 bases respectively, with 11 bases between them. The CDR3 covers 14 residues.

The chain recombines TRBV10-2 with TRBJ2-2; either TRBD1 or TRBD2 may fit D (6 bases each). Germline values: CDR1 WSHSY, CDR2 SAAADI. Trimming left V 7 bases short and J 4 bases short, with 25 bases between. The CDR3 covers 18 residues. The CDR3 nucleotides read TGCGCCAGCACTCAACCCCCGACCGACTCGGGGGCCACCGGGGAGCTGTTTTTT. Its protein product is CASTQPPTDSGATGELFF.

The chain combines TRBV19 with TRBJ1-4; 9 nucleotides agree with TRBD1. V was pared by 5 bases and J by 6 bases, with 16 bases of the junction left unmatched. CDR3 size: 18 residues. Germline V gene data show CDR1 as LNHDA and CDR2 as SQIVND (reference sequence). The CDR3 region has the DNA TGTGCCAGTAGTCTTCGGACAGGGGACGGCTTGTTTGATGAAAAACTGTTTTTT. Its translation: CASSLRTGDGLFDEKLFF.